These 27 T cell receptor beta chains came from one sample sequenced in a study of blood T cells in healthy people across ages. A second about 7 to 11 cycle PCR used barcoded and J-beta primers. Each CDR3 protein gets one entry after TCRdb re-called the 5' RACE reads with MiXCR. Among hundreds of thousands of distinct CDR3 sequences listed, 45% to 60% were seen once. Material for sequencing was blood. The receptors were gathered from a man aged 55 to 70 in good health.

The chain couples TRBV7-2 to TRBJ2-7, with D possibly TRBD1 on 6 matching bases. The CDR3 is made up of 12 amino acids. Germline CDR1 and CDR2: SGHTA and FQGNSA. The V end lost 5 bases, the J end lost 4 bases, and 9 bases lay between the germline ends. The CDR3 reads CASSDDRYEQYF. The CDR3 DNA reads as TGTGCCAGCAGCGACGACAGGTACGAGCAGTACTTC.

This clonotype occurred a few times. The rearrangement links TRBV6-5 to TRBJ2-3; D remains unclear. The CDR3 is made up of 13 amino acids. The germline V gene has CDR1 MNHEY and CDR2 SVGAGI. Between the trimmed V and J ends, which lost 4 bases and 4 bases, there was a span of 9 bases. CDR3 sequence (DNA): TGTGCCAGCAGTTCCTACGGTGCAGATACGCAGTATTTT. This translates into CASSSYGADTQYF.

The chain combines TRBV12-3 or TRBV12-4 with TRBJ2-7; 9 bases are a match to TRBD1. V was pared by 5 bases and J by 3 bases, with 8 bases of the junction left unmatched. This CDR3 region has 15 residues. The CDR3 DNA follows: TGTGCCAGCAGTCCCGGACAGGGGAACATCTACGAGCAGTACTTC. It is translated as CASSPGQGNIYEQYF.

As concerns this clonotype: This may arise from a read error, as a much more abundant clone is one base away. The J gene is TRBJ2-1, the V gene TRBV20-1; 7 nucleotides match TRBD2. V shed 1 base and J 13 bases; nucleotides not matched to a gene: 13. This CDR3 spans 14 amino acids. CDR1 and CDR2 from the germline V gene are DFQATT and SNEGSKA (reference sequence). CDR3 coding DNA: TGCAGTGCTAGAGCCACGGGACTATGGGAGACCCAGTTCTTC. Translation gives CSARATGLWETQFF.

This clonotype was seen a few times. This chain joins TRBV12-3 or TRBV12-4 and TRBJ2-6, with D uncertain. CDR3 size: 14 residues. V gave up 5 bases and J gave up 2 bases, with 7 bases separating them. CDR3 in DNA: TGTGCCAGCAGTCGCCAGACTGGGGCCAACGTCCTGACTTTC. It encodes CASSRQTGANVLTF.

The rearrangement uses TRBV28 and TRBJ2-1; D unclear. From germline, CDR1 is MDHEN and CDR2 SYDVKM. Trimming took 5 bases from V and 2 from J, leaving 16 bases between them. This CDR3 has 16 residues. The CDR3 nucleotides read TGTGCCAGCAGTCCCATTCCGCAGAGTACCTACAATGAGCAGTTCTTC. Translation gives CASSPIPQSTYNEQFF.

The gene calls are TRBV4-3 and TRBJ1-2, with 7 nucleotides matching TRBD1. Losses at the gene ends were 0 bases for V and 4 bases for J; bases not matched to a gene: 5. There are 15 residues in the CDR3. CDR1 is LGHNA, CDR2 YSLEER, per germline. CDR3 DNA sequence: TGCGCCAGCAGCCAAGAAGGGACAGAGGGCTATGGCTACACCTTC. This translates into CASSQEGTEGYGYTF.

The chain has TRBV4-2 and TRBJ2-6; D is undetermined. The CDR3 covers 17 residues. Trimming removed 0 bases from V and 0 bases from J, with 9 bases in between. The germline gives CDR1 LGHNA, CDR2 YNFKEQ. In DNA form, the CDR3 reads TGTGCCAGCAGCCAAGATGGCGGCGCCTCTGGGGCCAACGTCCTGACTTTC. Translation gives CASSQDGGASGANVLTF.

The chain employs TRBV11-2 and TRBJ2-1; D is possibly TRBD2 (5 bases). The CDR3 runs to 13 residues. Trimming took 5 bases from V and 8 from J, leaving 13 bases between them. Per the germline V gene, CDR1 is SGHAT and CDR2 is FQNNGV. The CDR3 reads CASSAVLADEQFF. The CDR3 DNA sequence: TGTGCCAGCAGCGCGGTGCTAGCTGATGAGCAGTTCTTC. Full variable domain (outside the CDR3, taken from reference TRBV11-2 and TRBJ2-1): EAGVAQSPRYKIIEKRQSVAFWCNPISGHATLYWYQQILGQGPKLLIQFQNNGVVDDSQLPKDRFSAERLKGVDSTLKIQPAKLEDSAVYLCASSAVLADEQFFGPGTRLTVL.

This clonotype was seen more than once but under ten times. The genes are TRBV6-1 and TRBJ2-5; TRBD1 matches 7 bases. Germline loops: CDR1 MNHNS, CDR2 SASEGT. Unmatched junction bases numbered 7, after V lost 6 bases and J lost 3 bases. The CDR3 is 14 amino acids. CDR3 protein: CASSTGTAKETQYF. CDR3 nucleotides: TGTGCCAGCAGCACCGGGACAGCCAAAGAGACCCAGTACTTC.

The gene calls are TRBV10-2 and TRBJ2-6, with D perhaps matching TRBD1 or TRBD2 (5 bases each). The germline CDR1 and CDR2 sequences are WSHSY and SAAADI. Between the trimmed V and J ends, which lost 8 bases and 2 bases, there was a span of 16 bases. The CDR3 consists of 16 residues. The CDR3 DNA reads TGCGCCAGCGGGGTCGGGGCTAGTGCTGGGGCCAACGTCCTGACTTTC. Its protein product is CASGVGASAGANVLTF.

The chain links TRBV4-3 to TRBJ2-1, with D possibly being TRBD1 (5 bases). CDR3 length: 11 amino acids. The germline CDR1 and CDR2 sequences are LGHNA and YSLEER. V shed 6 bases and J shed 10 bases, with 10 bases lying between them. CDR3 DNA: TGCGCCAGCAGAAACAACAGGGAGCAGTTCTTC. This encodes CASRNNREQFF.

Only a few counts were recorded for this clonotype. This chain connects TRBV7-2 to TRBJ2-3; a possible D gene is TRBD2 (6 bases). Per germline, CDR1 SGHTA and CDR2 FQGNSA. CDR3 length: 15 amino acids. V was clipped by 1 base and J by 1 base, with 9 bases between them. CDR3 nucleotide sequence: TGTGCCAGCAGCTTAGGCGGGACCCGCACAGATACGCAGTATTTT. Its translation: CASSLGGTRTDTQYF. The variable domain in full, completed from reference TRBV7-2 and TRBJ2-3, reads GAGVSQSPSNKVTEKGKDVELRCDPISGHTALYWYRQSLGQGLEFLIYFQGNSAPDKSGLPSDRFSAERTGGSVSTLTIQRTQQEDSAVYLCASSLGGTRTDTQYFGPGTRLTVL.

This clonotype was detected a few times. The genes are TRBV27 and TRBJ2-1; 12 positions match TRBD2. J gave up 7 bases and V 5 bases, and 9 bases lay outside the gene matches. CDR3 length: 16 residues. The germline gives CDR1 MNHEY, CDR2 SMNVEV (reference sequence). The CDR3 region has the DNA TGTGCCAGCAGTCCCCCCCTAGCGGGAGGGCGAAATGAGCAGTTCTTC. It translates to CASSPPLAGGRNEQFF.

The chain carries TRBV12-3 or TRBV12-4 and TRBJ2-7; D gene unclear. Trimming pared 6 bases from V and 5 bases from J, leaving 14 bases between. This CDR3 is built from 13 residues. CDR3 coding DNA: TGTGCCAGCAGCCACTCTGATGAGCACGAGCAGTACTTC. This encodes CASSHSDEHEQYF.

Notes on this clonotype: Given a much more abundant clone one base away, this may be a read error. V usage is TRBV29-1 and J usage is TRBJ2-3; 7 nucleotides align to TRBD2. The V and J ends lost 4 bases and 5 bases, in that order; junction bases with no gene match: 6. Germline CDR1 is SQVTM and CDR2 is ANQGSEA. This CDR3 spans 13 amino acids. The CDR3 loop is CSVGPSGGDTQYF. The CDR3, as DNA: TGCAGCGTTGGCCCCTCGGGGGGAGATACGCAGTATTTT.

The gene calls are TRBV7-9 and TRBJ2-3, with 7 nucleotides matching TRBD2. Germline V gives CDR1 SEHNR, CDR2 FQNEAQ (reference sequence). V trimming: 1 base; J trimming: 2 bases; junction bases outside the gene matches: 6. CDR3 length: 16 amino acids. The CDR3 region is CASSLGAGAFTDTQYF. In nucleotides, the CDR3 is TGTGCCAGCAGCTTAGGGGCGGGAGCCTTCACAGATACGCAGTATTTT.

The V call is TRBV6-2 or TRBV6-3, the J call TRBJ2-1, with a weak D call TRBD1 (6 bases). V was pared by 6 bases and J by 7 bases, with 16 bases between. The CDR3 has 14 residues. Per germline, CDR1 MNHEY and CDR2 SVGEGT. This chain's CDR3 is CASSPGQGINEQFF. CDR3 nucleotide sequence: TGTGCCAGCAGCCCGGGGCAGGGGATAAATGAGCAGTTCTTC.

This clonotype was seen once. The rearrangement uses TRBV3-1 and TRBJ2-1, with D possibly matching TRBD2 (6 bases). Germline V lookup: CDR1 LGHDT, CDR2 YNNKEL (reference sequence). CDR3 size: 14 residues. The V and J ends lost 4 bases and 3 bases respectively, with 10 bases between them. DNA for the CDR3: TGTGCCAGCAGCCCTGGGACTTTCTACAATGAGCAGTTCTTC. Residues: CASSPGTFYNEQFF.

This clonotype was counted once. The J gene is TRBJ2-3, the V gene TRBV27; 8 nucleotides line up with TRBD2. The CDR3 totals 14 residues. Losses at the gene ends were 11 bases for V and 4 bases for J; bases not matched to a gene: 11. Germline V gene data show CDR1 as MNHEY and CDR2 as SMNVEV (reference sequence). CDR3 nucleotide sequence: TGTGCCCCCAGATTAGCGGGAACCTCAGATACGCAGTATTTT. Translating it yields CAPRLAGTSDTQYF.

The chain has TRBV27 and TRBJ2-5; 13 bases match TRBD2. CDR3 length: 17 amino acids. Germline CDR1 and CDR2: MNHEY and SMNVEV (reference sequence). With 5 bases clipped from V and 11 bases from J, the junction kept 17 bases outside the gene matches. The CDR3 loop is CASSKPALAGGYNEQYF. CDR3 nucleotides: TGTGCCAGCAGTAAACCCGCACTAGCGGGAGGGTACAATGAGCAGTACTTC.

The CDR3 loop is CASSLGTPTYEQYF. The CDR3 DNA reads TGTGCCAGCAGTTTGGGTACGCCCACCTACGAGCAGTACTTC. This sequence joins TRBV7-8 and TRBJ2-4; D gene uncertain. The J call may be in error: the DNA end matches TRBJ2-7 better. Germline CDR1 SGHVS, CDR2 FQNEAQ. The CDR3 is made up of 14 amino acids.

CDR3 bases: TGTGCCAGCAGCCTCACCAATCCCCTGACTAGCGGGGTGGAGTTCTTC. This translates into CASSLTNPLTSGVEFF. V is TRBV2 and J is TRBJ2-1; 11 nucleotides match TRBD2. V was clipped by 6 bases and J by 14 bases; unmatched bases: 18. The CDR3 totals 16 residues. Germline values: CDR1 SNHLY, CDR2 FYNNEI.

The CDR3 DNA is TGCAGCGCCGACAGGGGTAGGGCAGATACGCAGTATTTT. Its translation: CSADRGRADTQYF. The V call is TRBV29-1, the J call TRBJ2-3; 8 nucleotides match TRBD1. Per the germline V gene, CDR1 is SQVTM and CDR2 is ANQGSEA. Unmatched junction bases numbered 7, after V lost 7 bases and J lost 4 bases. The CDR3 spans 13 residues.

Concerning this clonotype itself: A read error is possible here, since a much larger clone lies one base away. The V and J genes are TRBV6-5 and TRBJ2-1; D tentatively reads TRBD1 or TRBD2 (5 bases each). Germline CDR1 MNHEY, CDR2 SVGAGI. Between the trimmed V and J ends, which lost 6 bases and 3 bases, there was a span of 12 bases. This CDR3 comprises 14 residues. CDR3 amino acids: CASRGRAFYNEQFF. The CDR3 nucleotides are TGTGCCAGCAGGGGACGAGCGTTCTACAATGAGCAGTTCTTC.

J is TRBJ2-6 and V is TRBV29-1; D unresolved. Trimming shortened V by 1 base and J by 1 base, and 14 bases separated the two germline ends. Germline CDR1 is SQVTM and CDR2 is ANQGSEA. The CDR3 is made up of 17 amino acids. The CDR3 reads CSVEGAGLLSGANVLTF. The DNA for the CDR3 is TGCAGCGTTGAAGGGGCAGGATTGCTGTCTGGGGCCAACGTCCTGACTTTC.

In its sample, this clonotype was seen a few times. The CDR3 coding sequence is TGTGCCAGCAGTGAATTTTCCTCAACAGGAAGGGACTCCTACGAGCAGTACTTC. Translated: CASSEFSSTGRDSYEQYF. J is TRBJ2-7 and V is TRBV25-1; D is perhaps TRBD1 (5 bases). V was shortened by 1 base and J by 0 bases, with 19 bases between the two germline ends. Looked up from germline, CDR1 is MGHDK and CDR2 is SYGVNS. The CDR3 is made up of 18 amino acids.